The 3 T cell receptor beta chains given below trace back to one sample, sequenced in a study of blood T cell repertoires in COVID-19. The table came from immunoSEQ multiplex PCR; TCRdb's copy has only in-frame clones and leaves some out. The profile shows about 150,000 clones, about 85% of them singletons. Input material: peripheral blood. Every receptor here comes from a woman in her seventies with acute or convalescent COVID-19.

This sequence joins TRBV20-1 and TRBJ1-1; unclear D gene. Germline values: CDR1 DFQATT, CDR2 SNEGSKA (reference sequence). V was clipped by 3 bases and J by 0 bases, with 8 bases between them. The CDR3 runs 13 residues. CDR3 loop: CSASINLNTEAFF. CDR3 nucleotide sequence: TGCAGTGCTAGTATTAATCTGAACACTGAAGCTTTCTTT.

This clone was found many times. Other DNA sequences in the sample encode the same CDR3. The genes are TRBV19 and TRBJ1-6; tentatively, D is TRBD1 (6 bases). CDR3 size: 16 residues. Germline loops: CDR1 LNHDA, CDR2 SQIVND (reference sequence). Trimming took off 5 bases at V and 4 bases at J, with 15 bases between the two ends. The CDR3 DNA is TGTGCCAGTAGTTCGGGACACCTGAGGTATAATTCACCCCTCCACTTT. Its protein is CASSSGHLRYNSPLHF. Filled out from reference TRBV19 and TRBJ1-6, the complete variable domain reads DGGITQSPKYLFRKEGQNVTLSCEQNLNHDAMYWYRQDPGQGLRLIYYSQIVNDFQKGDIAEGYSVSREKKESFPLTVTSAQKNPTAFYLCASSSGHLRYNSPLHFGNGTRLTVT.

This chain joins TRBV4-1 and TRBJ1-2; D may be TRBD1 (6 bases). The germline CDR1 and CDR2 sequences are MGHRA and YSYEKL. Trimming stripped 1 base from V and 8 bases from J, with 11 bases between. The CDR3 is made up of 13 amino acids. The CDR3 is CASSQVGTYGYTF. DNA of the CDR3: TGCGCCAGCAGCCAAGTTGGGACATACGGCTACACCTTC.